This TCR beta chain stems from a study of blood T cell repertoires in COVID-19. Study summary: COVID-19 samples, acute and convalescent, were from the United States, Italy and Spain.

The CDR3 spans 15 residues. CDR1 and CDR2 from the germline V gene are LGHDT and YNNKEL (reference sequence). Trimming took off 1 base at V and 8 bases at J, with 17 bases between the two ends. The authors' processing: Amplifying reference gene primers gave estimates of nucleated cell counts. The assay was immunoSEQ multiplex PCR, and TCRdb's table has in-frame clones only and misses some. That table supplies the V and J calls and clone size; D and trimming were determined from the DNA. This sample has about 190,000 clones, with 65% to 80% found just once. The TCR sequence derives from a woman between 45 and 65 years old with acute or convalescent COVID-19. J is TRBJ1-1 and V is TRBV3-1 (or the pseudogene TRBV3-2), with a possible D match to TRBD1 (5 bases). Sequenced input: peripheral blood. CDR3 residues: CASSQAVGEEGEAFF. CDR3 DNA sequence: TGTGCCAGCAGCCAAGCCGTAGGGGAGGAAGGGGAAGCTTTCTTT.